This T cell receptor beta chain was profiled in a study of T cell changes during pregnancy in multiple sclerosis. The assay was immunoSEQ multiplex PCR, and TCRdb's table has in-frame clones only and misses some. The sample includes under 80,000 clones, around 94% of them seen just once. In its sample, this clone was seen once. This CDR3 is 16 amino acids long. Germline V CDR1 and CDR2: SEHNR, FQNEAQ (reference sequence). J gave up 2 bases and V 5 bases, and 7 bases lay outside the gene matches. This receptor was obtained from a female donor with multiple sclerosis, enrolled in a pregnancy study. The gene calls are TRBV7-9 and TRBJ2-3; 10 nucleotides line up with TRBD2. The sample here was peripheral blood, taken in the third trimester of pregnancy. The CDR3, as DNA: TGTGCCAGCAGCCTCTTTAGCGGGGGGTACACAGATACGCAGTATTTT. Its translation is CASSLFSGGYTDTQYF.